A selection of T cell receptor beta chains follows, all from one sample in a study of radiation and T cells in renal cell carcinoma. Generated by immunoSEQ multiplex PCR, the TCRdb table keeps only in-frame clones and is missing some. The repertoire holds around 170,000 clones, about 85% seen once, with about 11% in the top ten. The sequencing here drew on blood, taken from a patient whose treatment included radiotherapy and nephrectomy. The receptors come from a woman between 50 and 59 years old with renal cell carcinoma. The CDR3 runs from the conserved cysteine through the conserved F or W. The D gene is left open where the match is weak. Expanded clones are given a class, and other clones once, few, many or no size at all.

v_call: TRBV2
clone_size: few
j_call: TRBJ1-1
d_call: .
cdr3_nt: TGTGCCAGCAGTGTGGAGATCATGAACACTGAAGCTTTCTTT
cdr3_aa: CASSVEIMNTEAFF

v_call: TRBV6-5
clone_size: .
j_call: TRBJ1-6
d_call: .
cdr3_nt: TGTGCCAGCAGTTACTCGGGCAGGGGAGTAGCACCCCTCCACTTT
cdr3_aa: CASSYSGRGVAPLHF

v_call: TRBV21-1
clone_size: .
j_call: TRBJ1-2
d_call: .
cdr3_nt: TGTGCCAGCAGCAAAGTGAAGACAGACCGGTATGGCTACACCTTC
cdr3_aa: CASSKVKTDRYGYTF

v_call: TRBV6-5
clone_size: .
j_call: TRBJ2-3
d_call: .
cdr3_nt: TGTGCCAGCAGCCAGGGGTTAGATACGCAGTATTTT
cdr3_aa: CASSQGLDTQYF

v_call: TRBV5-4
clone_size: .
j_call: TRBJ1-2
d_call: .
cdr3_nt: TGTGCCAGCGGCCAGGGGCTCTATGGCTACACCTTC
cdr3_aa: CASGQGLYGYTF

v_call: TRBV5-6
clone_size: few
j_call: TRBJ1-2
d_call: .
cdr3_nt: TGTGCCAGCAGAACGGGAGGCCGGGGGAGGTATGGCTACACCTTC
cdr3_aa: CASRTGGRGRYGYTF

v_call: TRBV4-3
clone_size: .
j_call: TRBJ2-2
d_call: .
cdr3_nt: TGCGCCAGCAGCCAAGAAGAGGGCGGGTGGAACACCGGGGAGCTGTTTTTT
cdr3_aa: CASSQEEGGWNTGELFF

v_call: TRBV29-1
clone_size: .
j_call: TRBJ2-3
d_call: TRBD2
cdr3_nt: TGCAGCGTTGAAGACCGACTAGCGGGGGGGGAATACACAGATACGCAGTATTTT
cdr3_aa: CSVEDRLAGGEYTDTQYF

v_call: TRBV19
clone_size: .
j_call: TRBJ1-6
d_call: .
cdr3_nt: TGTGCCAGTAGTATGGGTTTTTCACCCCTCCACTTT
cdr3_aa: CASSMGFSPLHF

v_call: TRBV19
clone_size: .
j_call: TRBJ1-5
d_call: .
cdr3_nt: TGTGCCAGTAGTAATTCGGATCAGCCCCAGCATTTT
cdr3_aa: CASSNSDQPQHF

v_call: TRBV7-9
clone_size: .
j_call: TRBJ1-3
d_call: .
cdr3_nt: TGTGCCAGCAGCGAGGACGGCAACGCCGGTTTT
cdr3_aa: CASSEDGNAGF

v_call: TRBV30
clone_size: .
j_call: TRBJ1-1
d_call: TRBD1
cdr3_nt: TGTGTCGCCTACAGGGGGGGGACTGAAGCTTTCTTT
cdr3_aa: CVAYRGGTEAFF

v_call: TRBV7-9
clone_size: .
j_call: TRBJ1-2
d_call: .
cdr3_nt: TGTGCCAGCACCAGGGCAGGACAGTCGCACTATGGCTACACCTTC
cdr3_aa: CASTRAGQSHYGYTF

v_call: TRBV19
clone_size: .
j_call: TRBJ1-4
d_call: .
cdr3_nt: TGTGCCAGTAGTATATTTGGGCAGGACCGTGCAACTAATGAAAAACTGTTTTTT
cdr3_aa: CASSIFGQDRATNEKLFF

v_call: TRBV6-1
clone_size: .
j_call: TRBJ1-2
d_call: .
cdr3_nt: TGTGCCAGCAGTGAATGGGTAGCCCGGGATGGCTACACCTTC
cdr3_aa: CASSEWVARDGYTF

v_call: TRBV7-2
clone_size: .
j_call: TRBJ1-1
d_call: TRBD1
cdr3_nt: TGTGCCAGCAGCTTAGTACCCCCCCCAGGGGGCAGGACTGAAGCTTTCTTT
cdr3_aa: CASSLVPPPGGRTEAFF

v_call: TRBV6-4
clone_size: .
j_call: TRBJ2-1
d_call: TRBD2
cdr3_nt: TGTGCCAGCAGTGGTAGCGGGGGAAGATACAATGAGCAGTTCTTC
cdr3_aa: CASSGSGGRYNEQFF

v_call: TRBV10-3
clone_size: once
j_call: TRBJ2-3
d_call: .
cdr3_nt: TGTGCCATCAGTGAGTCCGGCACAGATACGCAGTATTTT
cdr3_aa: CAISESGTDTQYF

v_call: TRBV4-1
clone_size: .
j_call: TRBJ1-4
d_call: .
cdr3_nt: TGCGCCAGCAGCCAAGTCGGGGGTCTAGGTAATGAAAAACTGTTTTTT
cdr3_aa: CASSQVGGLGNEKLFF

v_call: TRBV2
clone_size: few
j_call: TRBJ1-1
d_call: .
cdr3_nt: TGTGCCAGCAGAAGACAGAGCCACCTTGGGGCTTTCTTT
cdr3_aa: CASRRQSHLGAFF

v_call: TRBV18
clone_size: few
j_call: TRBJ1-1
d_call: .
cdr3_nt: TGTGCCAGCTCACTACCACCGGGCTGGCTCTTGAACACTGAAGCTTTCTTT
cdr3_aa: CASSLPPGWLLNTEAFF

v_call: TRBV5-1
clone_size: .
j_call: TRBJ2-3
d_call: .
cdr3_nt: TGCGCCAGCAGCCAGGAGGGAGATACGCAGTATTTT
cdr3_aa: CASSQEGDTQYF

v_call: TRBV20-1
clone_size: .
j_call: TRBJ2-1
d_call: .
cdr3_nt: TGCAGTGCTAGAGTCTATGAGCAGTTCTTC
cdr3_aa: CSARVYEQFF

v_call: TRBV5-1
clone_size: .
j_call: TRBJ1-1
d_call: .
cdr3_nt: TGCGCCAGCAGCTTGGCCCCGGAGAACACTGAAGCTTTCTTT
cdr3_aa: CASSLAPENTEAFF

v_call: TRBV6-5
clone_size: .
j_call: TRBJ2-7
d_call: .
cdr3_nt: TGTGCCAGCAGGGGCGGGATGAGCTCCTACGAGCAGTACTTC
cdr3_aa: CASRGGMSSYEQYF

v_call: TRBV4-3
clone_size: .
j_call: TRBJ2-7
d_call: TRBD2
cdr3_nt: TGCGCCAGCAGCCAAGATCTGTTAGCGGGGTCCTACGAGCAGTACTTC
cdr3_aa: CASSQDLLAGSYEQYF

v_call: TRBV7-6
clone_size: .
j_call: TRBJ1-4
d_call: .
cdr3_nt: TGTGCCAGCAGCTCCAGACGGAATGAAAAACTGTTTTTT
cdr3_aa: CASSSRRNEKLFF

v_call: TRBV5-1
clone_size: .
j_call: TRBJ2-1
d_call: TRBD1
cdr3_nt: TGCGCCAGCAGCTTGAGACAGGGCTACAATGAGCAGTTCTTC
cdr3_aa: CASSLRQGYNEQFF

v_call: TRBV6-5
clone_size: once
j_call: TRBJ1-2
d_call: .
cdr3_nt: TGTGCCAGCAGTTACTCCAGGTACCGCGATATTGGCTACACCTTC
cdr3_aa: CASSYSRYRDIGYTF